A single TCR beta chain is shown here with its context. This specimen belongs to a study of blood T cell repertoires in COVID-19. About the research overall: Acute-phase and convalescent COVID-19 samples originated in the United States, Italy and Spain. In each case, the material was cDNA or gDNA derived from T cells, B-cell-depleted T cells, or PBMCs.

CDR3 length: 13 amino acids. Germline loops: CDR1 SEHNR, CDR2 FQNEAQ (reference sequence). With V trimmed by 3 bases and J by 12 bases, 5 bases remained unmatched. In the study's own analysis: Reference gene primer amplification gave nucleated cell count estimates. The method was immunoSEQ multiplex PCR; TCRdb's version includes in-frame clones alone and lacks a portion of them. The V and J calls and the clone size are those of that table, but D and trimming were determined from the DNA. The repertoire has tens of thousands of clones, around 80% of them found once; the top ten carry roughly 8%. The material sequenced was peripheral blood. This sequence joins TRBV7-9 and TRBJ2-1; the match to TRBD1 covers 10 bases. The clonotype was recovered from a woman of 80 years or more with acute or convalescent COVID-19. The CDR3: CASSFRDRGGQFF. The CDR3 DNA follows: TGTGCCAGCAGCTTCCGGGACAGGGGCGGGCAGTTCTTC.